What follows are 16 T cell receptor beta chains derived from one specimen sequenced in a study of T cell responses to AZD1222 COVID-19 vaccine. Sequencing was performed with immunoSEQ multiplex PCR; in TCRdb, only in-frame clones are kept and a portion is missing. The sample contains 73,000 or so clones, 80% to 90% of which appear only once. The sample consisted of peripheral blood, taken on day 0 of AZD1222 vaccination. These receptors were taken from an adult in good health.

The rearrangement links TRBV10-3 to TRBJ2-3, with D perhaps matching TRBD1 or TRBD2 (6 bases each). Germline V gene data show CDR1 as ENHRY and CDR2 as SYGVKD. This CDR3 comprises 18 residues. V was trimmed by 0 bases and J by 0 bases, leaving 16 bases between them. CDR3 amino acids: CAISESAGGLLSTDTQYF. In nucleotides, the CDR3 is TGTGCCATCAGTGAGTCGGCCGGGGGCCTCCTTAGCACAGATACGCAGTATTTT.

This clone appeared once. The V and J genes are TRBV3-1 (or the pseudogene TRBV3-2) and TRBJ2-2; D is uncertain. Per germline, CDR1 LGHDT and CDR2 YNNKEL (reference sequence). Trimming removed 1 base at V and 3 bases at J, with 6 bases between. CDR3 length: 14 amino acids. CDR3 DNA: TGTGCCAGCAGCCAAGGCCAAGACACCGGGGAGCTGTTTTTT. It translates to CASSQGQDTGELFF.

The genes are TRBV7-8 and TRBJ1-2; 10 bases agree with TRBD1. The V segment lost 5 bases and the J segment 3 bases; nucleotides outside the gene matches: 6. Germline CDR1 reads SGHVS; CDR2 reads FQNEAQ. CDR3 length: 15 amino acids. This CDR3 reads CASSPGTGEYYGYTF. DNA of the CDR3: TGTGCCAGCAGCCCAGGGACAGGGGAATACTATGGCTACACCTTC.

The V call is TRBV11-3, the J call TRBJ2-2, with D unclear. CDR1 and CDR2 (germline): SGHNT, YENEEA. The CDR3 runs 15 residues. Between the trimmed V and J ends, which lost 4 bases and 2 bases, there was a span of 11 bases. The chain's CDR3 is CASSSRSTNTGELFF. The CDR3 coding sequence is TGTGCCAGCAGCTCCCGATCCACCAACACCGGGGAGCTGTTTTTT.

The rearrangement links TRBV7-9 to TRBJ2-3; D perhaps matches TRBD2 (5 bases). CDR3 length: 14 residues. Looked up from germline, CDR1 is SEHNR and CDR2 is FQNEAQ (reference sequence). V lost 8 bases to trimming and J lost 2 bases, with 14 bases between them. The CDR3 DNA sequence: TGTGCCAGCGGGCACGGGGTTACCACAGATACGCAGTATTTT. Amino acid sequence: CASGHGVTTDTQYF.

This chain links TRBV9 with TRBJ2-1; 8 positions match TRBD1. This CDR3 contains 15 residues. Germline loops: CDR1 SGDLS, CDR2 YYNGEE. The junction had 11 bases not matched to a gene; V was cut back by 3 bases and J by 9 bases. The CDR3 region is CASSATGEFRSEQFF. As DNA, the CDR3 is TGTGCCAGCAGCGCGACAGGGGAGTTTCGTTCTGAGCAGTTCTTC.

This clone was seen more than once but under ten times. J is TRBJ1-2 and V is TRBV2, with 10 bases matching TRBD1. Germline CDR1 SNHLY, CDR2 FYNNEI. This CDR3 has 15 residues. Germline trimming cut 8 bases from V and 4 bases from J; bases unmatched to any gene: 10. In DNA form, the CDR3 reads TGTGCCAGCCCCTACGGGACAGGGGTAGGCTATGGCTACACCTTC. Translation: CASPYGTGVGYGYTF.

The chain carries TRBV2 and TRBJ2-2; tentative D call: TRBD2 (6 bases). Between the trimmed V and J ends, which lost 6 bases and 7 bases, there was a span of 6 bases. Germline V gene sequence: CDR1 SNHLY, CDR2 FYNNEI. There are 11 residues in the CDR3. CDR3 nucleotide sequence: TGTGCCAGCAGGGGGGGCGGGGAGCTGTTTTTT. This gives the protein CASRGGGELFF.

The rearrangement links TRBV6-5 to TRBJ1-4; 8 bases match TRBD1. Looked up from germline, CDR1 is MNHEY and CDR2 is SVGAGI. This CDR3 region has 15 residues. Unmatched junction bases numbered 12, after V lost 5 bases and J lost 10 bases. The CDR3 reads CASSTPRTGLGKLFF. In DNA, the CDR3 is TGTGCCAGCAGTACGCCCCGGACAGGGTTAGGAAAACTGTTTTTT.

The V gene is TRBV7-3, the J gene TRBJ2-3; D is possibly TRBD1 (5 bases). This CDR3 has 15 residues. V was cut by 2 bases and J by 3 bases, with 12 bases left in between. Per germline, CDR1 SGHTA and CDR2 FQGTGA. The CDR3 here is CASSLSPGRTDTQYF. CDR3 nucleotide sequence: TGTGCCAGCAGCTTATCTCCAGGGCGGACAGATACGCAGTATTTT.

A single count supports this clone. The genes are TRBV11-2 and TRBJ1-1; 7 nucleotides align to TRBD1. The CDR3 totals 14 residues. The V gene end was trimmed by 6 bases and the J gene end by 5 bases; junction bases not matched to a gene: 9. Germline V gives CDR1 SGHAT, CDR2 FQNNGV. CDR3 sequence reads: CASSRTTGSTEAFF. CDR3 in DNA: TGTGCCAGCAGTCGAACGACAGGGTCAACTGAAGCTTTCTTT.

The rearrangement joins TRBV7-2 to TRBJ1-4, with unresolved D. The V gene's germline CDR1 is SGHTA and CDR2 FQGNSA. The CDR3 length is 16 residues. Trimming took 5 bases from V and 8 from J, leaving 21 bases between them. The CDR3 nucleotides read TGTGCCAGCAGCCTTTTTTCGGACGTTCGCGGCGAAAAACTGTTTTTT. Amino acid sequence: CASSLFSDVRGEKLFF.

This chain links TRBV14 with TRBJ1-2; 7 bases align to TRBD1. The germline gives CDR1 SGHDN, CDR2 FVKESK. CDR3 length: 15 amino acids. The V segment lost 3 bases and the J segment 4 bases; nucleotides outside the gene matches: 8. In DNA form, the CDR3 reads TGTGCCAGCAGCCAGCCGGGACAGAGAGTCTATGGCTACACCTTC. Translation: CASSQPGQRVYGYTF.

This chain joins TRBV9 and TRBJ2-3, with 7 bases fitting TRBD2. The CDR3 covers 15 residues. Germline lookup yields CDR1 SGDLS and CDR2 YYNGEE. V gave up 3 bases and J gave up 5 bases; unmatched junction bases: 9. For the CDR3, the DNA is TGTGCCAGCAGCGCGGGACTACCATCCAGAGATACGCAGTATTTT. Residues: CASSAGLPSRDTQYF.

The chain links TRBV7-9 to TRBJ2-7; D is unclear. The CDR3 is made up of 12 amino acids. V lost 5 bases to trimming and J lost 6 bases, with 11 bases between them. The germline gives CDR1 SEHNR, CDR2 FQNEAQ (reference sequence). The CDR3 is CASSPELGEQYF. As DNA, the CDR3 is TGTGCCAGCAGCCCCGAACTGGGCGAGCAGTACTTC.

The table lists this clone with a count of one. The genes are TRBV7-2 and TRBJ1-4; TRBD1 agrees at 8 bases. The V gene's germline CDR1 is SGHTA and CDR2 FQGNSA. The ends lost 4 bases at V and 8 bases at J; junction bases unmatched: 6. The CDR3 is 14 residues long. For the CDR3, the DNA is TGTGCCAGCAGCTCCCAGGGGGCCAAAGAAAAACTGTTTTTT. It encodes CASSSQGAKEKLFF.